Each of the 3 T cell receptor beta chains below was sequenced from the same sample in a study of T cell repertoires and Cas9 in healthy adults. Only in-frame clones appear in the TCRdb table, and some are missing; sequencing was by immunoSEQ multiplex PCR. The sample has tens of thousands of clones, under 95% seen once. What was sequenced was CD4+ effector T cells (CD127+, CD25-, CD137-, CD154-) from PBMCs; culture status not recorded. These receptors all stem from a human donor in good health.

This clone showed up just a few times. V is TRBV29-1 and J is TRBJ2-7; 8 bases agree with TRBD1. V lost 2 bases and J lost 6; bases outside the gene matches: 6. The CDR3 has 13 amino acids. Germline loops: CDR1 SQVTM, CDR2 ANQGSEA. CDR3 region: CSVEQGAVSEQYV. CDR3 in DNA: TGCAGCGTTGAACAGGGGGCAGTAAGCGAGCAGTACGTC.

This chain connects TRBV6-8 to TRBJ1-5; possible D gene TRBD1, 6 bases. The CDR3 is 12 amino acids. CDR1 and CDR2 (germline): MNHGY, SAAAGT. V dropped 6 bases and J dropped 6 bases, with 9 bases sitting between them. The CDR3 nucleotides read TGTGCCAGCAGACAGGGAGGTCAGCCCCAGCATTTT. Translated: CASRQGGQPQHF.

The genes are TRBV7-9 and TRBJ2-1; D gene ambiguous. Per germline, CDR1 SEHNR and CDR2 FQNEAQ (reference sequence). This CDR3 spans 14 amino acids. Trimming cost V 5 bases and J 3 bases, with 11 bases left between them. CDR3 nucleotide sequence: TGTGCCAGCAGCCGAGGCGGAAGCTACAATGAGCAGTTCTTC. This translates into CASSRGGSYNEQFF.